Below are 7 T cell receptor beta chains sequenced from a single sample in a study of blood T cells in healthy people across ages. The authors ran a second PCR of roughly 6 to 12 cycles using a sample-barcoded 5' primer and a J-beta primer mix. TCRdb re-analysed the 5' RACE reads in MiXCR, keeping a single row per CDR3 protein. Of approximately 850,000 distinct CDR3 sequences listed, about 62% were seen once; the top ten hold about 20%. The sample consisted of blood. The receptors here all came from a man aged 25 to 40 in good health.

The V gene is TRBV12-3 or TRBV12-4, the J gene TRBJ2-5, with D perhaps TRBD1 (5 bases). V shed 5 bases and J shed 11 bases, with 24 bases lying between them. The CDR3 sequence is 15 residues long. In nucleotides, the CDR3 is TGTGCCAGCAGTCCTTTGACAGCGATAGGCAATGAGCAGTACTTC. This translates into CASSPLTAIGNEQYF.

CDR3 protein: CASSQLDVGRVKLFF. CDR3 DNA sequence: TGTGCCAGCAGCCAATTGGACGTGGGTCGCGTGAAACTGTTTTTT. The chain carries TRBV3-1 and TRBJ1-4; D is uncertain. V shed 2 bases and J shed 11 bases, with 18 bases lying between them. The length of the CDR3 is 15 residues. CDR1 and CDR2 from the germline V gene are LGHDT and YNNKEL (reference sequence).

The chain uses TRBV20-1 and TRBJ1-2; TRBD1 might be the D (6 bases). The CDR3 covers 13 residues. CDR1 is DFQATT and CDR2 is SNEGSKA in the germline V gene (reference sequence). The V gene lost 6 bases and the J gene lost 4 bases, with 15 bases spanning the gap. CDR3 DNA: TGCAGTGCCCGCAACAGGGTCGGCTATGGCTACACCTTC. Its protein is CSARNRVGYGYTF.

The CDR3 coding sequence is TGTGCCAGCATTAGTAGCGGGGCCCTCGATGAGCAGTTCTTC. Encoded protein: CASISSGALDEQFF. V gene TRBV7-9 combines with J gene TRBJ2-1, with 8 nucleotides matching TRBD2. The CDR3 contains 14 residues. CDR1 is SEHNR and CDR2 is FQNEAQ in the germline V gene (reference sequence). After removal of 7 bases from V and 8 bases from J, the junction contained 10 bases not matched to a gene.

This rearrangement joins TRBV7-2 to TRBJ2-3; the D is unclear. The CDR3 is 14 residues long. V was cut by 3 bases and J by 2 bases, with 9 bases left in between. The germline V gene encodes CDR1 SGHTA and CDR2 FQGNSA. Here the CDR3 DNA reads TGTGCCAGCAGCTTTATCGGAAACACAGATACGCAGTATTTT. Its protein product is CASSFIGNTDTQYF.

V gene TRBV25-1 combines with J gene TRBJ2-4; D unresolved. This CDR3 has 14 amino acids. Germline CDR1 is MGHDK and CDR2 is SYGVNS. Trimming left V 4 bases short and J 2 bases short, with 9 bases between. The DNA of the CDR3 is TGTGCCAGCAGTGGGGTGGGAACCAAAAACATTCAGTACTTC. Translated: CASSGVGTKNIQYF. The full variable domain, completed using reference TRBV25-1 and TRBJ2-4, is EADIYQTPRYLVIGTGKKITLECSQTMGHDKMYWYQQDPGMELHLIHYSYGVNSTEKGDLSSESTVSRIRTEHFPLTLESARPSHTSQYLCASSGVGTKNIQYFGAGTRLSVL.

A remark on this clonotype: Sequence at one end of the junction differs from germline and may be a read error. The rearrangement uses TRBV29-1 and TRBJ2-1, with a tentative D call TRBD2 (6 bases). Germline V gene sequence: CDR1 SQVTM, CDR2 ANQGSEA. This CDR3 is 11 amino acids long. This chain's CDR3 is CSGSSYNEQFF. The CDR3 nucleotides read TGTTCCGGGAGCTCCTACAATGAGCAGTTCTTC.